This passage covers 29 T cell receptor beta chains from one sample sequenced in a study of Ad26.COV2.S vaccination and SARS-CoV-2 variants (dated by TCRdb to 2020 to 2023). Library prep was done by the immunoSEQ multiplex PCR assay. TCRdb's version of the immuneACCESS table is confined to in-frame rearrangements and falls short of the full clone set. An unresolved V gene accounts for under half of the shortfall where checked; the remainder is of unknown origin. This sample is represented by approximately 400,000 clones; roughly 85% of them were singletons. The ten largest clonotypes hold approximately 3.5% of the sample. Reading the label with the study, this specimen's treatment or condition is: around 19 received Ad26.COV2.S at low or high dose, single or two shots; 5 received placebo; per-sample allocation not given. For vaccine and placebo recipients, repertoires were sequenced using samples collected on day 63 after the first injection.

Sequenced here: peripheral blood, sampled in a trial of Ad26.COV2.S vaccine versus placebo. These receptor sequences come from a person between 18 and 60 years old who received the Ad26.COV2.S COVID-19 vaccine or a placebo.

The CDR3 DNA reads TGTGCCAGCAGTTTGGGACTAGCGATTAGCTCCTACGAGCAGTACTTC. This translates into CASSLGLAISSYEQYF. This chain connects TRBV27 to TRBJ2-7, with 10 positions matching TRBD2. The CDR3 covers 16 residues. Trimming cost V 3 bases and J 0 bases; bases outside gene matches: 5. Per the germline V gene, CDR1 is MNHEY and CDR2 is SMNVEV (reference sequence).

In this sample, this clone turned up once. The rearrangement uses TRBV7-9 and TRBJ1-1, with D hard to call. The length of the CDR3 is 15 residues. Looked up from germline, CDR1 is SEHNR and CDR2 is FQNEAQ (reference sequence). Trimming pared 5 bases from V and 4 bases from J, leaving 17 bases between. This chain's CDR3 is CASSLPSSGSTEAFF. For the CDR3, the DNA is TGTGCCAGCAGCCTACCGTCGTCAGGCAGCACTGAAGCTTTCTTT.

The V and J genes are TRBV27 and TRBJ1-2, with D tentatively TRBD1 (6 bases). Germline CDR1 MNHEY, CDR2 SMNVEV (reference sequence). Between the trimmed V and J ends, which lost 0 bases and 2 bases, there was a span of 16 bases. The CDR3 sequence is 17 residues long. This CDR3 reads CASSLSGGQFWNYGYTF. DNA for the CDR3: TGTGCCAGCAGTTTATCAGGAGGACAGTTTTGGAACTATGGCTACACCTTC.

The V and J genes are TRBV5-4 and TRBJ2-7; TRBD1 matches at 12 bases. The V gene's germline CDR1 is SGHNT and CDR2 YYREEE (reference sequence). J was trimmed by 4 bases and V by 3 bases; bases with no gene match: 2. The CDR3 is 14 amino acids. The CDR3 nucleotides are TGTGCCAGCAGCTGGGACAGGGGGCGTTACGAGCAGTACTTC. This translates into CASSWDRGRYEQYF.

This clone was recorded only once. This chain joins TRBV28 and TRBJ1-4; 11 positions agree with TRBD1. The CDR3 is made up of 13 amino acids. The germline gives CDR1 MDHEN, CDR2 SYDVKM. Losses at the gene ends were 7 bases for V and 6 bases for J; bases not matched to a gene: 1. CDR3 residues: CASKGQGDEKLFF. As DNA, the CDR3 is TGTGCCAGCAAGGGACAGGGGGATGAAAAACTGTTTTTT.

The chain links TRBV11-2 to TRBJ2-5, with D possibly being TRBD1 (6 bases). V lost 6 bases and J 5 bases, leaving 13 bases between the germline ends. The CDR3 length is 13 residues. Germline CDR1 and CDR2: SGHAT and FQNNGV. The CDR3 region is CASRFRGEETQYF. In DNA form, the CDR3 reads TGTGCCAGCAGGTTCAGGGGAGAGGAGACCCAGTACTTC.

The rearrangement uses TRBV6-5 and TRBJ1-1; tentative D call: TRBD1 (6 bases). V was cut by 6 bases and J by 6 bases, with 14 bases left in between. Germline V gene lookup returns CDR1 MNHEY and CDR2 SVGAGI. This CDR3 is built from 13 residues. The CDR3, as DNA: TGTGCCAGCAGGGGGACAAATGACCCTGAAGCTTTCTTT. Its translation: CASRGTNDPEAFF.

J is TRBJ1-1 and V is TRBV29-1; 8 bases fit TRBD1. This CDR3 has 13 amino acids. From germline, CDR1 is SQVTM and CDR2 ANQGSEA. The junction had 2 bases not matched to a gene; V was cut back by 4 bases and J by 1 base. This chain's CDR3 is CSVVGQANTEAFF. CDR3 DNA sequence: TGCAGCGTTGTGGGACAGGCGAACACTGAAGCTTTCTTT.

The rearrangement uses TRBV6-5 and TRBJ1-2; 10 nucleotides line up with TRBD1. There are 14 residues in the CDR3. Looked up from germline, CDR1 is MNHEY and CDR2 is SVGAGI. Unmatched junction bases numbered 6, after V lost 7 bases and J lost 4 bases. For the CDR3, the DNA is TGTGCCAGCACCGGGACAGGGGAGACCTATGGCTACACCTTC. Its protein is CASTGTGETYGYTF.

The chain uses TRBV10-3 and TRBJ2-7, with TRBD2 identical over 7 bases. Germline assignment: CDR1 ENHRY and CDR2 SYGVKD. The CDR3 is made up of 14 amino acids. Losses at the gene ends were 6 bases for V and 2 bases for J; bases not matched to a gene: 7. This chain's CDR3 is CAISLAENPYEQYF. CDR3 in DNA: TGTGCCATCAGCCTAGCGGAAAACCCCTACGAGCAGTACTTC.

The rearrangement links TRBV5-1 to TRBJ2-3; the match to TRBD2 covers 7 bases. CDR3 length: 18 residues. Germline V CDR1 and CDR2: SGHRS, YFSETQ. Trimming removed 7 bases from V and 0 bases from J; junction bases left unmatched: 17. CDR3: CASSRVRAAGNSTDTQYF. CDR3 sequence (DNA): TGCGCCAGCTCCCGGGTCAGAGCAGCGGGGAATAGCACAGATACGCAGTATTTT.

The V and J genes are TRBV11-3 and TRBJ2-2, with 7 bases matching TRBD1. The CDR3 spans 13 residues. The V gene end was trimmed by 4 bases and the J gene end by 7 bases; junction bases not matched to a gene: 3. CDR1 is SGHNT, CDR2 YENEEA, per germline. The CDR3 protein is CASSSTGFGELFF. CDR3 nucleotide sequence: TGTGCCAGCAGCTCGACAGGGTTCGGGGAGCTGTTTTTT.

The chain is built from TRBV5-1 and TRBJ2-3, with D perhaps TRBD1 or TRBD2 (5 bases each). This CDR3 has 14 amino acids. Trimming took 8 bases from V and 4 from J, leaving 17 bases between them. Germline-derived CDR1 and CDR2 are SGHRS and YFSETQ. CDR3 coding DNA: TGCGCCAGTCACCGGGACGGCTCGTCAGATACGCAGTATTTT. Translation gives CASHRDGSSDTQYF.

The V call is TRBV27, the J call TRBJ1-2, with 8 bases aligning to TRBD1. Germline V lookup: CDR1 MNHEY, CDR2 SMNVEV (reference sequence). CDR3 length: 13 residues. The V and J ends lost 3 bases and 6 bases, in that order; junction bases with no gene match: 3. In nucleotides, the CDR3 is TGTGCCAGCAGTTTTCAGGGGGCGAATGGCTACACCTTC. Its translation is CASSFQGANGYTF.

The genes are TRBV4-1 and TRBJ2-1; 7 bases align to TRBD2. The CDR3 loop spans 18 amino acids. V lost 0 bases, J lost 5 bases, and 13 bases stayed unmatched. Germline V gives CDR1 MGHRA, CDR2 YSYEKL. The CDR3 region has the DNA TGCGCCAGCAGCCAAGAAGGGTTGGCTAGCGGCCCGGACAATGAGCAGTTCTTC. Amino acids: CASSQEGLASGPDNEQFF.

The rearrangement joins TRBV6-2 or TRBV6-3 to TRBJ1-5; TRBD1 might be the D (6 bases). CDR1 MNHEY and CDR2 SVGEGT come from the germline V gene. The CDR3 contains 13 residues. Trimming removed 3 bases at V and 11 bases at J, with 14 bases between. For the CDR3, the DNA is TGTGCCAGCAGTTATAGGGGGAAATGGGCCCAGCATTTT. Its translation: CASSYRGKWAQHF.

This chain joins TRBV3-1 (or the pseudogene TRBV3-2) and TRBJ2-7; TRBD1 aligns across 8 bases. This CDR3 spans 15 amino acids. V was clipped by 4 bases and J by 4 bases; unmatched bases: 9. Germline V gene sequence: CDR1 LGHDT, CDR2 YNNKEL (reference sequence). DNA for the CDR3: TGTGCCAGCAGCCGATCGACAGGGGTCTGGTACGAGCAGTACTTC. As protein: CASSRSTGVWYEQYF.

The rearrangement links TRBV7-9 to TRBJ2-3, with 8 nucleotides matching TRBD2. V trimming: 1 base; J trimming: 6 bases; junction bases outside the gene matches: 6. This CDR3 has 15 residues. CDR1 SEHNR and CDR2 FQNEAQ come from the germline V gene (reference sequence). CDR3 in amino acids: CASSLVAGGRDTQYF. In DNA, the CDR3 is TGTGCCAGCAGCTTAGTGGCGGGGGGCCGGGATACGCAGTATTTT.

The gene calls are TRBV7-2 and TRBJ1-2; D perhaps matches TRBD1 (5 bases). V dropped 5 bases and J dropped 6 bases, with 19 bases sitting between them. Germline values: CDR1 SGHTA, CDR2 FQGNSA. This CDR3 is built from 15 residues. The CDR3 spells CASSLTQTQGNGYTF. The DNA of the CDR3 is TGTGCCAGCAGCCTGACCCAAACCCAGGGCAATGGCTACACCTTC.

This rearrangement joins TRBV3-1 (or the pseudogene TRBV3-2) to TRBJ2-7; D unclear. The CDR3 has 16 amino acids. V gave up 4 bases and J gave up 3 bases, with 19 bases separating them. Germline CDR1 is LGHDT and CDR2 is YNNKEL (reference sequence). The CDR3 sequence: CASSLPRSLGNYEQYF. CDR3 coding DNA: TGTGCCAGCAGCCTTCCTAGGAGTTTAGGAAACTACGAGCAGTACTTC.

The V gene is TRBV2, the J gene TRBJ2-7, with D possibly TRBD2 on 6 matching bases. This CDR3 spans 13 amino acids. The germline CDR1 and CDR2 sequences are SNHLY and FYNNEI. V was cut by 2 bases and J by 2 bases, with 7 bases left in between. In nucleotides, the CDR3 is TGTGCCAGCAGTGAACTAGCGACCTACGAGCAGTACTTC. Its translation is CASSELATYEQYF.

This clone was counted a few times. The DNA for the CDR3 is TGTGCCAGCAGTTCTAGACTGGCCTCAGATACGCAGTATTTT. Translation: CASSSRLASDTQYF. V is TRBV3-1 (or the pseudogene TRBV3-2) and J is TRBJ2-3; D gene ambiguous. V was clipped by 6 bases and J by 4 bases, with 14 bases between them. Germline loops: CDR1 LGHDT, CDR2 YNNKEL (reference sequence). The CDR3 is 14 amino acids.

The chain has TRBV24-1 and TRBJ2-2; D is ambiguous. From germline, CDR1 is KGHDR and CDR2 SFDVKD. The CDR3 extends over 14 amino acids. Trimming removed 3 bases at V and 6 bases at J, with 10 bases between. The CDR3 coding sequence is TGTGCCACCAGTGATCCCGCCTCCCCCGGGGAGCTGTTTTTT. Its protein is CATSDPASPGELFF.

This clone has only a few counts. Because the CDR3's place on the DNA is in doubt, the DNA is left out and the CDR3 is given as listed by TCRdb. The chain is built from TRBV21-1 and TRBJ1-5; the D segment call TRBD1 is taken from the table without a DNA check. TRBV21-1 is labeled a pseudogene. The CDR3 is 16 amino acids long, termini counted. The CDR3 spells CASSKSWGQGNQPQHF.

The V and J genes are TRBV6-6 and TRBJ2-7, with D unclear. Germline CDR1 MNHNY, CDR2 SVGAGI (reference sequence). This CDR3 contains 12 residues. Trimming shortened V by 6 bases and J by 6 bases, and 12 bases separated the two germline ends. CDR3: CASRSQVFEQYF. CDR3 nucleotide sequence: TGTGCCAGCAGATCCCAGGTCTTCGAGCAGTACTTC.

The V gene is TRBV15, the J gene TRBJ2-7; TRBD2 aligns across 7 bases. CDR1 LNHNV and CDR2 YYDKDF come from the germline V gene (reference sequence). CDR3 length: 14 amino acids. Germline trimming cut 6 bases from V and 1 base from J; bases unmatched to any gene: 6. The CDR3 nucleotides read TGTGCCACCAGTACCGGGGGGAGTTCCTACGAGCAGTACTTC. Translating gives CATSTGGSSYEQYF.

The J gene is TRBJ2-7, the V gene TRBV5-6, with 12 bases matching TRBD1. Trimming cost V 4 bases and J 0 bases; bases outside gene matches: 5. The CDR3 is 16 residues long. The germline CDR1 and CDR2 sequences are SGHDT and YYEEEE. The CDR3 protein is CASSTGQGADSYEQYF. CDR3 DNA: TGTGCCAGCAGCACGGGACAGGGGGCCGACTCCTACGAGCAGTACTTC.

V and J are TRBV28 and TRBJ1-2; the match to TRBD1 covers 9 bases. J gave up 8 bases and V 3 bases, and 10 bases lay outside the gene matches. CDR1 MDHEN and CDR2 SYDVKM come from the germline V gene. This CDR3 region has 15 residues. The CDR3 bases are TGTGCCAGCAGTTTCCTGTTACAGGGGGCTGGGGGCTACACCTTC. Amino acid sequence: CASSFLLQGAGGYTF.

The V and J genes are TRBV5-4 and TRBJ2-1, with 9 positions matching TRBD1. Unmatched junction bases numbered 5, after V lost 4 bases and J lost 6 bases. CDR3 length equals 14 residues. Germline V CDR1 and CDR2: SGHNT, YYREEE (reference sequence). DNA for the CDR3: TGTGCCAGCAGCATAGGACAGGGGCGCAATGAGCAGTTCTTC. It encodes CASSIGQGRNEQFF. Combining the CDR3 with reference TRBV5-4 and TRBJ2-1 gives the whole variable domain ETGVTQSPTHLIKTRGQQVTLRCSSQSGHNTVSWYQQALGQGPQFIFQYYREEENGRGNFPPRFSGLQFPNYSSELNVNALELDDSALYLCASSIGQGRNEQFFGPGTRLTVL.